Below are 21 T cell receptor beta chains sequenced from a single sample in a study of patients and donors after allogeneic stem cell transplantation. TCRdb reprocessed the RT-PCR reads with MiXCR, giving one entry per CDR3 protein. The sample holds about 150,000 distinct CDR3 sequences; approximately 40% are singletons and the top ten take 50%. Sample: blood, either unsorted or a sorted T cell fraction (not recorded which). The receptors here all came from a human donor who was either an allogeneic HSCT recipient or a stem cell or donor lymphocyte infusion donor (not recorded which). It is not recorded whose cells these are; they may come from a transplant donor.

This chain joins TRBV15 and TRBJ1-1; a possible D gene is TRBD1 (5 bases). Per germline, CDR1 LNHNV and CDR2 YYDKDF (reference sequence). V was clipped by 8 bases and J by 1 base, with 14 bases between them. The CDR3 spans 14 residues. The CDR3 protein is CATLPTDTNTEAFF. The CDR3 DNA follows: TGTGCCACCTTACCCACGGACACGAACACTGAAGCTTTCTTT.

The V gene is TRBV7-3, the J gene TRBJ2-2, with no clear D. V lost 0 bases, J lost 0 bases, and 5 bases lay in between. Germline V gene sequence: CDR1 SGHTA, CDR2 FQGTGA. The CDR3 loop spans 15 amino acids. The CDR3 here is CASSLTTPNTGELFF. CDR3 sequence (DNA): TGTGCCAGCAGCTTAACTACACCGAACACCGGGGAGCTGTTTTTT.

With respect to this clonotype: The missing conserved phenylalanine or tryptophan at the end of this CDR3 makes a read error likely. The chain couples TRBV7-6 to TRBJ1-6, with 10 bases matching TRBD1. V shed 2 bases, J shed 8 bases, and the junction held 6 bases outside the gene matches. Germline-derived CDR1 and CDR2 are SGHVS and FNYEAQ. The CDR3 is made up of 16 amino acids. The DNA of the CDR3 is TGTGCCAGCAGCTTAAAAACCGGGACAGGGGATTCACCCCTCCACTTG. It codes for CASSLKTGTGDSPLHL.

This clonotype has more than one count but fewer than ten. V is TRBV6-2 or TRBV6-3 and J is TRBJ2-1; D may be TRBD1 (6 bases). The CDR3 is made up of 15 amino acids. CDR1 and CDR2 from the germline V gene are MNHEY and SVGEGT. Trimming pared 4 bases from V and 4 bases from J, leaving 14 bases between. CDR3 DNA sequence: TGTGCCAGCAGTTGGGACGAAACAGGGTACAATGAGCAGTTCTTC. Amino acid sequence: CASSWDETGYNEQFF.

This sequence joins TRBV20-1 and TRBJ1-2, with TRBD1 identical over 8 bases. CDR3 length: 12 amino acids. Germline-derived CDR1 and CDR2 are DFQATT and SNEGSKA (reference sequence). The V segment lost 1 base and the J segment 6 bases; nucleotides outside the gene matches: 1. The CDR3 sequence is CSARGTGNGYTF. In DNA form, the CDR3 reads TGCAGTGCTAGAGGGACAGGGAATGGCTACACCTTC.

J is TRBJ1-2 and V is TRBV4-2; D uncertain. The germline gives CDR1 LGHNA, CDR2 YNFKEQ. Trimming took off 0 bases at V and 3 bases at J, with 11 bases between the two ends. This CDR3 is built from 15 residues. The CDR3 nucleotides read TGTGCCAGCAGCCAAGACAGTATGGTAGACTATGGCTACACCTTC. Protein: CASSQDSMVDYGYTF.

This chain joins TRBV15 and TRBJ2-5, with D possibly being TRBD2 (5 bases). V was shortened by 0 bases and J by 3 bases, with 11 bases between the two germline ends. The germline V gene encodes CDR1 LNHNV and CDR2 YYDKDF (reference sequence). This CDR3 contains 15 residues. CDR3 residues: CATSRDRTSKETQYF. In nucleotides, the CDR3 is TGTGCCACCAGCAGAGATCGGACTTCCAAAGAGACCCAGTACTTC.

This clonotype was seen a handful of times. The chain links TRBV29-1 to TRBJ1-1, with D possibly being TRBD1 (5 bases). Germline CDR1 SQVTM, CDR2 ANQGSEA. The CDR3 runs to 15 residues. V lost 4 bases to trimming and J lost 3 bases, with 18 bases between them. CDR3 nucleotides: TGCAGCGTTGTATTCAGGGCGATATCGTACACTGAAGCTTTCTTT. It specifies CSVVFRAISYTEAFF. The full variable domain, completed using reference TRBV29-1 and TRBJ1-1, is SAVISQKPSRDICQRGTSLTIQCQVDSQVTMMFWYRQQPGQSLTLIATANQGSEATYESGFVIDKFPISRPNLTFSTLTVSNMSPEDSSIYLCSVVFRAISYTEAFFGQGTRLTVV.

This clonotype came up a few times. The chain uses TRBV20-1 and TRBJ2-1; D ambiguous. The V and J ends lost 0 bases and 4 bases respectively, with 10 bases between them. The germline V gene encodes CDR1 DFQATT and CDR2 SNEGSKA (reference sequence). The CDR3 sequence is 14 residues long. CDR3 DNA: TGCAGTGCTAGAGATCTAGGACGATACAATGAGCAGTTCTTC. This codes for CSARDLGRYNEQFF.

This clonotype was counted a few times. The chain carries TRBV7-2 and TRBJ1-1; D possibly corresponds to TRBD1 (6 bases). CDR3 length: 14 amino acids. Trimming pared 4 bases from V and 1 base from J, leaving 10 bases between. Germline V CDR1 and CDR2: SGHTA, FQGNSA. Here the CDR3 reads CASSWGAANTEAFF. DNA of the CDR3: TGTGCCAGCAGCTGGGGGGCCGCGAACACTGAAGCTTTCTTT.

This clonotype was seen more than once but under ten times. This rearrangement joins TRBV12-3 or TRBV12-4 to TRBJ1-3; a weak D match, TRBD1 (6 bases). The CDR3 length is 13 residues. The ends were cut back, 6 bases at V and 4 bases at J, with 10 bases in the middle. CDR3: CASSPTGGNTIYF. Here the CDR3 DNA reads TGTGCCAGCAGCCCGACAGGAGGAAACACCATATATTTT.

This clonotype was observed a handful of times. The rearrangement uses TRBV5-5 and TRBJ1-2; the D is unclear. This CDR3 is built from 14 residues. Looked up from germline, CDR1 is SGHKS and CDR2 is YYEKEE (reference sequence). V lost 3 bases to trimming and J lost 0 bases, with 9 bases between them. The CDR3 reads CASSWARSNYGYTF. CDR3 coding DNA: TGTGCCAGCAGCTGGGCACGGTCTAACTATGGCTACACCTTC.

This sequence joins TRBV12-3 or TRBV12-4 and TRBJ2-2, with D possibly being TRBD1 or TRBD2 (5 bases each). The V and J ends lost 10 bases and 4 bases respectively, with 10 bases between them. The CDR3 is 12 amino acids. This CDR3 reads CATGTGTGELFF. CDR3 coding DNA: TGTGCCACCGGGACCGGCACCGGGGAGCTGTTTTTT.

The chain employs TRBV12-3 or TRBV12-4 and TRBJ1-1; no reliable D call. The germline V and J ends were trimmed by 3 bases and 1 base, with 6 bases remaining between them. This CDR3 comprises 13 residues. The CDR3 DNA sequence: TGTGCCAGCAGTTTTGGATGGAACACTGAAGCTTTCTTT. Its translation is CASSFGWNTEAFF.

The J gene is TRBJ1-4, the V gene TRBV20-1, with TRBD1 matching over 8 bases. Germline V CDR1 and CDR2: DFQATT, SNEGSKA (reference sequence). J lost 8 bases, V lost 6 bases, and 2 bases had no gene match. The CDR3 loop spans 11 amino acids. CDR3 protein: CSAQGAEKLFF. In DNA, the CDR3 is TGCAGTGCCCAGGGGGCGGAAAAACTGTTTTTT.

V usage is TRBV19 and J usage is TRBJ1-5; no clear D. V gave up 5 bases and J gave up 7 bases, with 12 bases separating them. CDR3 length: 13 amino acids. Germline CDR1 LNHDA, CDR2 SQIVND (reference sequence). The CDR3 loop is CASSPSLRQPQHF. The CDR3 bases are TGTGCCAGTAGTCCAAGTCTCAGACAGCCCCAGCATTTT.

This clonotype was seen at least ten times. The chain has TRBV27 and TRBJ1-5; perhaps TRBD1 as D (5 bases). Trimming shortened V by 5 bases and J by 5 bases, and 16 bases separated the two germline ends. The CDR3 extends over 15 amino acids. Germline CDR1 is MNHEY and CDR2 is SMNVEV (reference sequence). The CDR3 DNA sequence: TGTGCCAGCAGTCCATGGGCGTCCAGGGATCAGCCCCAGCATTTT. This translates into CASSPWASRDQPQHF.

The chain joins TRBV19 to TRBJ1-1; perhaps TRBD1 as D (6 bases). V dropped 3 bases and J dropped 6 bases, with 14 bases sitting between them. CDR1 is LNHDA and CDR2 is SQIVND in the germline V gene (reference sequence). The CDR3 consists of 14 residues. CDR3 sequence reads: CASSMRGDYAEAFF. The DNA of the CDR3 is TGTGCCAGTAGTATGAGGGGGGATTACGCTGAAGCTTTCTTT. The whole variable domain, remainder taken from reference TRBV19 and TRBJ1-1, is DGGITQSPKYLFRKEGQNVTLSCEQNLNHDAMYWYRQDPGQGLRLIYYSQIVNDFQKGDIAEGYSVSREKKESFPLTVTSAQKNPTAFYLCASSMRGDYAEAFFGQGTRLTVV.

This clonotype was seen only a few times. The CDR3 loop is CASRGIRGVPYNEQFF. Here the CDR3 DNA reads TGTGCCAGCAGAGGAATCCGGGGGGTTCCATACAATGAGCAGTTCTTC. V is TRBV12-3 or TRBV12-4 and J is TRBJ2-1, with TRBD2 matching 7 bases. This CDR3 comprises 16 residues. Unmatched junction bases numbered 12, after V lost 6 bases and J lost 4 bases.

The rearrangement uses TRBV20-1 and TRBJ1-5; 7 bases align to TRBD1. This CDR3 contains 13 residues. The V segment lost 5 bases and the J segment 4 bases; nucleotides outside the gene matches: 5. Germline CDR1 is DFQATT and CDR2 is SNEGSKA (reference sequence). CDR3 DNA sequence: TGCAGTGCTCGACAGGGTTTAAATCAGCCCCAGCATTTT. It yields the protein CSARQGLNQPQHF.

The rearrangement uses TRBV12-3 or TRBV12-4 and TRBJ1-1; a possible D gene is TRBD1 (6 bases). The CDR3 contains 11 residues. V gave up 7 bases and J gave up 8 bases, with 11 bases separating them. This chain's CDR3 is CASTTGTEAFF. The CDR3 DNA follows: TGTGCCAGCACCACCGGGACAGAAGCTTTCTTT.